This T cell receptor beta chain was documented in a study of blood T cell repertoires in COVID-19. Study-wide context: T cells, B-cell-depleted T cells, or PBMCs supplied cDNA or gDNA.

Per the original data handling: Researchers report that nucleated cell counts were estimated from reference gene primer amplification. Measured with immunoSEQ multiplex PCR; TCRdb has only the in-frame clones, and not every one. That table furnishes V, J and clone size, whereas the DNA furnished D and trimming. The sample consists of 27,000 or so clones, around 88% of them appearing once. Germline CDR1 is LNHNV and CDR2 is YYDKDF (reference sequence). This CDR3 has 17 amino acids. Trimming pared 0 bases from V and 0 bases from J, leaving 13 bases between. This clonotype was sampled from a human donor in a cohort sampled during active COVID-19. The chain recombines TRBV15 with TRBJ2-3; D gene unclear. Sequencing was carried out using peripheral blood. CDR3 nucleotide sequence: TGTGCCACCAGCAGAGATCTGGCCTCCGCTAGCACAGATACGCAGTATTTT. This translates into CATSRDLASASTDTQYF.